This TCR beta chain originates from a study of shared clonotypes between healthy human individuals. The study's findings and limits: Sorted-subset sequencing, rarefaction showed, was incomplete despite large depth. The study found lower generation probabilities in non-shared clonotypes than in those shared by all four donors.

Each replicate PCR on the sorted subsets used approximately 200 ng DNA (approximately 27,000 T cell genomes). Authors' processing steps: ImmunoSEQ junction-only sequences lacked quality scores, so their filtering differed. Data came from immunoSEQ multiplex PCR; TCRdb stores just in-frame clones and leaves some out. The DNA gave D and trimming, while V, J and clone size come from that table. Of under 650,000 clones in the sample, almost 97% were seen once. A remark on this clone: Its target is not known.

Germline CDR1 reads SGHVS; CDR2 reads FNYEAQ. The CDR3 has 14 amino acids. V dropped 7 bases and J dropped 7 bases, with 20 bases sitting between them. The chain carries TRBV7-6 and TRBJ2-7, with a tentative D call TRBD2 (6 bases). The receptor was derived from a young woman in good health. What was sequenced was naive CD4+ T cells sorted from blood. The subset is: CD45RA+ positively selected. The chain's CDR3 is CASTPGAGRREQYF. CDR3 in DNA: TGTGCCAGCACCCCCGGTGCGGGAAGACGAGAGCAGTACTTC.